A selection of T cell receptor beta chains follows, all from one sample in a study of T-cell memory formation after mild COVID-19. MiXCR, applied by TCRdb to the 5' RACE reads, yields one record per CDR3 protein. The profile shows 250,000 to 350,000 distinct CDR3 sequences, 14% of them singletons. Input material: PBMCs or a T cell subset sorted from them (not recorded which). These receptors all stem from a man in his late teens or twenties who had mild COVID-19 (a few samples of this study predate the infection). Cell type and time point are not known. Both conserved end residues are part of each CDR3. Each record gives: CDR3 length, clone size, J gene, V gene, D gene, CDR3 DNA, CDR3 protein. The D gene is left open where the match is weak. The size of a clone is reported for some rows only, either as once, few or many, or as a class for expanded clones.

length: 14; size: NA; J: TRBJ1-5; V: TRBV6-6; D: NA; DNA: TGTGCCAGCAGTTACTCCTGGAGCAATCAGCCCCAGCATTTT; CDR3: CASSYSWSNQPQHF
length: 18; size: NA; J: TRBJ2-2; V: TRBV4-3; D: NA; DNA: TGCGCCAGCAGCCAAGAAACCGCGGACAGAGCGAACACCGGGGAGCTGTTTTTT; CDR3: CASSQETADRANTGELFF
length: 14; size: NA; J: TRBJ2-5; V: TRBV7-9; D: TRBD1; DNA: TGTGCCAGCAGCTCAACAGGGGACCAAGAGACCCAGTACTTC; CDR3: CASSSTGDQETQYF
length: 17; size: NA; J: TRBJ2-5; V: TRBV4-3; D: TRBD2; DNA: TGCGCCAGCAGCCAGGGAGGCTCAGCGGGGCGGGGGGAGACCCAGTACTTC; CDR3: CASSQGGSAGRGETQYF
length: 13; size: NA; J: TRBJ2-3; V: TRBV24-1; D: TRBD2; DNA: TGTGCCACCAGTGAGCGGGGGGCTAGTACGCAGTATTTT; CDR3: CATSERGASTQYF
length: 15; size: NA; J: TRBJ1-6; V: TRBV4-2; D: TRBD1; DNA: TGTGCCAGCAGCCGGAGACAGGGGGAGGGTTCACCCCTCCACTTT; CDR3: CASSRRQGEGSPLHF
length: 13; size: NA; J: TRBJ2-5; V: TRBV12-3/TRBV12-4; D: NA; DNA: TGTGCCAGCAAGGGGGAACAAGAAGAGACCCAGTACTTC; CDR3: CASKGEQEETQYF
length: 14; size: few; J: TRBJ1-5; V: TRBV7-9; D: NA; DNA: TGTGCCAGCAGCCCCGAGGGACCACCCCAGCCCCAGCATTTT; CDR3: CASSPEGPPQPQHF
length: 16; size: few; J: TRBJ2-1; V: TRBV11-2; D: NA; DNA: TGTGCCAGCAGCTTAGTGGCCGGGAGCTCCTACAATGAGCAGTTCTTC; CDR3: CASSLVAGSSYNEQFF
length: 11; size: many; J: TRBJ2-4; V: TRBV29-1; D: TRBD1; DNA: TGCAGCGTTGAAGAGGGACAGGGTCAGTACTTC; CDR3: CSVEEGQGQYF
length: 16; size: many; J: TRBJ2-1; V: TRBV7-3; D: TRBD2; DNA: TGTGCCAGCAGCTTAGAGGGGCGGGGGTCCTACAATGAGCAGTTCTTC; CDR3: CASSLEGRGSYNEQFF
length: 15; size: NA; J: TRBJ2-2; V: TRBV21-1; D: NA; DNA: TGTGCCAGCAGCAACTCGGCAGGGTACACCGGGGAGCTGTTTTTT; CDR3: CASSNSAGYTGELFF
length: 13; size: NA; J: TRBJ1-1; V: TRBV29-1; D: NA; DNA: TGCAGCGTTGAGCCCGGATGGAACACTGAAGCTTTCTTT; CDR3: CSVEPGWNTEAFF
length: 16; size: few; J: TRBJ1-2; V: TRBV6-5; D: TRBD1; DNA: TGTGCCAGCACCGAGACAGGGGGCTACCCTAACTATGGCTACACCTTC; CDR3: CASTETGGYPNYGYTF
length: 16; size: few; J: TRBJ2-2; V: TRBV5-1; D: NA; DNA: TGCGCCAGCAGCTTGTCTGAGACACGGGCCGCCGGGGAGCTGTTTTTT; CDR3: CASSLSETRAAGELFF
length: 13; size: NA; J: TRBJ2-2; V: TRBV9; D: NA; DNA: TGTGCCAGCAGCCCACCCCTTACCGGGGAGCTGTTTTTT; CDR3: CASSPPLTGELFF
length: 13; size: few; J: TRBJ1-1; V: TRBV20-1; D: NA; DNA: TGCAGTGCTGGGCCACGGGAGAACACTGAAGCTTTCTTT; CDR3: CSAGPRENTEAFF
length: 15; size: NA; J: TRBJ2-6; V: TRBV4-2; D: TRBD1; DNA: TGTGCCAGCAGCCAGGGACAGTCTGGGGCCAACGTCCTGACTTTC; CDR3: CASSQGQSGANVLTF
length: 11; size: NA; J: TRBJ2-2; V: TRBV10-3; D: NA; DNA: TGTGCCATCAGTAAGACCGGGGAGCTGTTTTTT; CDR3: CAISKTGELFF
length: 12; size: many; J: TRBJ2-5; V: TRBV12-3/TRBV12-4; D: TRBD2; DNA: TGTGCCAGCGGGGGGGTCCAAGAGACCCAGTACTTC; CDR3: CASGGVQETQYF
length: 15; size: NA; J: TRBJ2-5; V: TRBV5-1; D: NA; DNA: TGCGCCAGCAGCTTGTTGAGTTCCAGAGGGGAGACCCAGTACTTC; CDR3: CASSLLSSRGETQYF
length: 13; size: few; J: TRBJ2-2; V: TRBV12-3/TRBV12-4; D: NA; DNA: TGTGCCAGCAGTTTTCAGTCGGCCGGGGAGCTGTTTTTT; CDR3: CASSFQSAGELFF
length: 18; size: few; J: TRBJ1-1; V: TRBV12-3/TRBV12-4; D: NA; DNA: TGTGCCAGCAGTGCCGGCGGCTGGCCTTTCCTTATGAACACTGAAGCTTTCTTT; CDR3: CASSAGGWPFLMNTEAFF
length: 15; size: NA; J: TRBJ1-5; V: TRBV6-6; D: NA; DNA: TGTGCCAGCAGTGACTATGGGGCCCTCAATCAGCCCCAGCATTTT; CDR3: CASSDYGALNQPQHF
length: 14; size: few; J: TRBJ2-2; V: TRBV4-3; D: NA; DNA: TGCGCCAGCAGCCAAGGTGGGGACACCGGGGAGCTGTTTTTT; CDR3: CASSQGGDTGELFF
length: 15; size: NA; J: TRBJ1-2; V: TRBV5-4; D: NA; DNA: TGTGCCAGCAGCATCCAGGGGATTGAAGAATATGGCTACACCTTC; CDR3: CASSIQGIEEYGYTF
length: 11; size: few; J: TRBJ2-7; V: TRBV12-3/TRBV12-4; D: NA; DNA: TGTGCCAGCATTCGAGGTCACGAGCAGTACTTC; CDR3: CASIRGHEQYF
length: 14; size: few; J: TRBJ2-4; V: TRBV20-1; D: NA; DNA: TGCAGTGCTAGAGATATGGTAGGGGTCGGCATTCAGTACTTC; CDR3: CSARDMVGVGIQYF
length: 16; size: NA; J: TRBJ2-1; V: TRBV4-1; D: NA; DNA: TGCGCCAGCAGCCCCACCACAGGGATCGACTACAATGAGCAGTTCTTC; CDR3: CASSPTTGIDYNEQFF
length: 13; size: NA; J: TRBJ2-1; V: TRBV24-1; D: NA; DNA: TGTGCCACCAGTGAAGGGGAAAACAATGAGCAGTTCTTC; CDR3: CATSEGENNEQFF
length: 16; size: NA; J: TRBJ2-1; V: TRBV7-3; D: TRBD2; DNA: TGTGCCAGCAGCTTTAGCGGGGGCCCCTCCTACAATGAGCAGTTCTTC; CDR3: CASSFSGGPSYNEQFF
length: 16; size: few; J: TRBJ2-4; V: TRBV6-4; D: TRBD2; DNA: TGTGCCAGCAGTGCTGAAGCGGGGTTAGCCAAAAACATTCAGTACTTC; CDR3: CASSAEAGLAKNIQYF
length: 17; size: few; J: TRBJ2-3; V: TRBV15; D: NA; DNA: TGTGCCACCAGCAGAGATGGGGCTAGGAGGGGCCCAGATACGCAGTATTTT; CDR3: CATSRDGARRGPDTQYF
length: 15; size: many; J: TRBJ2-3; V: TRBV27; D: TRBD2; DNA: TGTGCCAGCAAACACGGGGGGGTAAGCACAGATACGCAGTATTTT; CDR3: CASKHGGVSTDTQYF
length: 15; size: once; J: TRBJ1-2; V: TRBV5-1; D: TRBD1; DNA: TGCGCCAGCAGCTTGCAGACAGGGGCTAACTATGGCTACACCTTC; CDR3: CASSLQTGANYGYTF
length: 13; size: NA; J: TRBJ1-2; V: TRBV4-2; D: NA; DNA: TGTGCCAGCAGCCAAGATAAATTCTATGGCTACACCTTC; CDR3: CASSQDKFYGYTF
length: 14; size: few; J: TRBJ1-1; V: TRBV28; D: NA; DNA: TGTGCCAGCGGTTACATCGGGGGGAACACTGAAGCTTTCTTT; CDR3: CASGYIGGNTEAFF
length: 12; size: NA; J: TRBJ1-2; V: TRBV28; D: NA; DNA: TGTGCCAGCAAGTGGTCGGGCTATGGCTACACCTTC; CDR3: CASKWSGYGYTF
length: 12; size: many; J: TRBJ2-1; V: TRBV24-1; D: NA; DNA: TGTGCCACCAGTGACCGGGGCCGCGAGCAGTTCTTC; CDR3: CATSDRGREQFF
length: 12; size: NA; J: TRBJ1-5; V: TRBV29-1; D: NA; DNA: TGCAGCGCCGGAGGGAACAATCAGCCCCAGCATTTT; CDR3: CSAGGNNQPQHF
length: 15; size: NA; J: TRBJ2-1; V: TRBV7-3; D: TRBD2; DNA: TGTGCCAGCAGTCAAAATAGCGGGGGGGCCTATGAGCAGTTCTTC; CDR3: CASSQNSGGAYEQFF
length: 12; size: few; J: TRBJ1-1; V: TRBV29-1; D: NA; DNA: TGCAGCGTTTTAAAAGGAGGTACTGAAGCTTTCTTT; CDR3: CSVLKGGTEAFF
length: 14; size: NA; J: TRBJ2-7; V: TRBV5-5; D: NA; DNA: TGTGCCAGCAGCTCAACTTGGTCCGTCTACGAGCAGTACTTC; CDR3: CASSSTWSVYEQYF
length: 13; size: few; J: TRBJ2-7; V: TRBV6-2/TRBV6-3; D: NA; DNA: TGTGCCAGCAGTTACGAAGCGTACTACGAGCAGTACTTC; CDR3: CASSYEAYYEQYF
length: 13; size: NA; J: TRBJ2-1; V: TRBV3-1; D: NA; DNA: TGTGCCAGCAGCCAAGGGGACCTCAATGAGCAGTTCTTC; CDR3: CASSQGDLNEQFF
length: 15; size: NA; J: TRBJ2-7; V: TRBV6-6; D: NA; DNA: TGTGCCAGCAGTCATCCCGTGGGGGGCCATTACGAGCAGTACTTC; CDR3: CASSHPVGGHYEQYF
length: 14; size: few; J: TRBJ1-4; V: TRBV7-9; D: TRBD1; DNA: TGTGCCAGCAGCGCTGGAGGGGGCAATGAAAAACTGTTTTTT; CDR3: CASSAGGGNEKLFF
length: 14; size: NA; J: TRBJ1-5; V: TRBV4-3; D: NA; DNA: TGCGCCAGCAGCCAAGATCTTAGCAATCAGCCCCAGCATTTT; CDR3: CASSQDLSNQPQHF
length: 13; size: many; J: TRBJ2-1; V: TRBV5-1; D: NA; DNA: TGCGCCAGCAGCTTCCGGGAAACCCAGGAGCAGTTCTTC; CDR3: CASSFRETQEQFF
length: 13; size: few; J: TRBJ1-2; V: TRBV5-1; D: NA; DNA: TGCGCCAGCAGCTTAAGCAGCCTCTATGGCTACACCTTC; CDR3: CASSLSSLYGYTF
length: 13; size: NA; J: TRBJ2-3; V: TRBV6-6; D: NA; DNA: TGTGCCACCAGACAGGGCGGGGCAGATACGCAGTATTTT; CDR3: CATRQGGADTQYF
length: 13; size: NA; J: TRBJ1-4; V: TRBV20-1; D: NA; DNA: TGCAGTGCTTTGAGGCAGACTAATGAAAAACTGTTTTTT; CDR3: CSALRQTNEKLFF
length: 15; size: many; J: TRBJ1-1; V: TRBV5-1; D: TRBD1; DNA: TGCGCCAGCAGCTTGGCGGCAGGGGGGAACACTGAAGCTTTCTTT; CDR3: CASSLAAGGNTEAFF
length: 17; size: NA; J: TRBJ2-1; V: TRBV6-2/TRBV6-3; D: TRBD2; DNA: TGTGCCAGCAGTTACCAGCTCGGGACTAGCGACTACAATGAGCAGTTCTTC; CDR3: CASSYQLGTSDYNEQFF
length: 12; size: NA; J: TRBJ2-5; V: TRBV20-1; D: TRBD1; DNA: TGCAGTGCGAGGACAGGGGATAGAACCCAGTACTTC; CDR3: CSARTGDRTQYF
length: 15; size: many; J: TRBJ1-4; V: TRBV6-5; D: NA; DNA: TGTGCCAGCAGTTACTCGGGACATAAGGGCGAAAAACTGTTTTTT; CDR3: CASSYSGHKGEKLFF
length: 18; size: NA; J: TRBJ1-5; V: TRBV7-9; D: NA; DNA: TGTGCCAGCAGCTCCAACAAGGGGAGCGGGGTGACCTGGCAGCCCCAGCATTTT; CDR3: CASSSNKGSGVTWQPQHF